This T cell receptor beta chain was sequenced in a study of blood T cells in healthy people across ages. Overall study findings and caveats: PBMC samples, being unsorted, prevented any conclusive comparison of naive and antigen-experienced cells.

Remarks on this clonotype: The antigen is not known.

Primed by a sample-barcoded 5' primer and a J-beta primer mix, a second PCR proceeded for 7 to 11 cycles. TCRdb redid the calling of the 5' RACE reads with MiXCR, one entry per CDR3 protein. The sample lists around 2 million distinct CDR3 sequences, 30% to 40% occurring once. Trimming at V came to 1 base and at J to 2 bases, leaving 5 bases not matched to a gene. The CDR3 runs 15 residues. CDR1 and CDR2 from the germline V gene are SGHAT and FQDESV (reference sequence). The receptor's source is a human donor in good health. This chain links TRBV11-1 with TRBJ2-7; TRBD1 agrees at 7 bases. The sample taken for sequencing was blood. CDR3 residues: CASSLGTGQTYEQYF. The DNA of the CDR3 is TGTGCCAGCAGCTTAGGGACAGGACAGACCTACGAGCAGTACTTC.